Sequencing of this T cell receptor (beta chain) was carried out in a study of T-cell reconstitution after alpha-beta-depleted transplantation in children. CDR1 is MDHEN and CDR2 is SYDVKM in the germline V gene. The CDR3 runs 12 residues. The V end was cut by 6 bases, the J end by 2 bases, with 5 bases between. This clonotype was detected many times. The TCRbeta library incorporated unique molecular identifiers. TCRdb recomputed calls from the PCR reads with MiXCR, one row per CDR3 protein. The table records 360,000 or so distinct CDR3 sequences, just over 20% of them present only once. The receptor's source is a human donor who donated a stem cell graft to a child with acute myeloid leukemia. The rearrangement links TRBV28 to TRBJ1-5; a weak D match, TRBD1 (5 bases). This sample comprised PBMCs from the stem cell graft donor, obtained from the stem cell graft. Here the CDR3 DNA reads TGTGCCAGCAGACAGGGCAATCAGCCCCAGCATTTT. This codes for CASRQGNQPQHF.